These T cell receptor beta chains were read from a single sample in a study of long-term antiretroviral therapy in people with HIV. The data were produced by immunoSEQ multiplex PCR, yet TCRdb's version contains in-frame clones alone and is incomplete. Among 11,000 to 15,000 clones listed, roughly 90% were seen once. The source was unsorted PBMCs, collected 6.2 years after starting antiretroviral therapy. All receptors derive from a man in his forties with HIV. The CDR3 runs from the conserved cysteine through the conserved F or W. A D gene is named only where the DNA matches it firmly. Expanded clones get a size class; other rows say once, few or many, or leave the size out.

d_call	j_call	v_call	clone_size	cdr3_aa	cdr3_nt
TRBD2	TRBJ2-1	TRBV7-2	NA	CASSSRTSGSAPHNEQFF	TGTGCCAGCAGCTCAAGGACTAGCGGGAGCGCACCTCACAATGAGCAGTTCTTC
TRBD2	TRBJ2-1	TRBV5-4	NA	CASSLGGGSLFAEQFF	TGTGCCAGCAGCTTGGGAGGCGGGAGTCTCTTTGCTGAGCAGTTCTTC
NA	TRBJ2-5	TRBV18	NA	CASSPVTATETQYF	TGTGCCAGCTCACCAGTGACAGCAACGGAGACCCAGTACTTC
NA	TRBJ1-1	TRBV30	NA	CAWTTGAVVNTEAFF	TGTGCCTGGACCACCGGGGCGGTAGTGAACACTGAAGCTTTCTTT
TRBD2	TRBJ2-2	TRBV5-4	medium-sized	CASALSSGTSTGELFF	TGTGCCAGCGCCCTGAGTAGCGGGACTAGCACCGGGGAGCTGTTTTTT
NA	TRBJ1-5	TRBV27	NA	CASSFHRGNQPQHF	TGTGCCAGCAGTTTCCACAGGGGCAATCAGCCCCAGCATTTT
NA	TRBJ1-4	TRBV7-2	NA	CASSLEGTAGEKLFF	TGTGCCAGCAGCTTAGAGGGTACAGCAGGTGAAAAACTGTTTTTT
TRBD2	TRBJ2-3	TRBV6-1	NA	CASSVGTSGSTDTQYF	TGTGCCAGCAGTGTCGGGACTAGCGGGAGCACGGATACGCAGTATTTT
NA	TRBJ1-1	TRBV5-1	NA	CASSSPGGTEAFF	TGCGCCAGCAGCTCACCAGGTGGCACTGAAGCTTTCTTT
TRBD1	TRBJ2-7	TRBV6-6	NA	CASSYAGTGVYYEQYF	TGTGCCAGCAGTTACGCTGGGACAGGTGTTTACTACGAGCAGTACTTC
TRBD1	TRBJ2-7	TRBV19	few	CASSIYQGAYEQYF	TGTGCCAGTAGTATCTACCAGGGGGCCTACGAGCAGTACTTC
NA	TRBJ2-7	TRBV19	large	CASRDSGAYEQYF	TGTGCCAGTAGGGACAGCGGAGCCTACGAGCAGTACTTC
NA	TRBJ2-7	TRBV27	NA	CASSLLGTPYEQYF	TGTGCCAGCAGTTTATTAGGGACCCCCTACGAGCAGTACTTC
NA	TRBJ2-2	TRBV18	NA	CASSLHNTGELFF	TGTGCCAGCTCACTTCACAACACCGGGGAGCTGTTTTTT
NA	TRBJ2-2	TRBV7-9	once	CASSLASWGSLRGELFF	TGTGCCAGCAGCTTAGCAAGTTGGGGAAGCTTGAGAGGGGAGCTGTTTTTT
NA	TRBJ1-3	TRBV9	NA	CASSVEGGNTIYF	TGTGCCAGCAGCGTAGAGGGGGGAAACACCATATATTTT
NA	TRBJ2-2	TRBV5-4	once	CASSRPNTGELFF	TGTGCCAGCAGCCGACCTAACACCGGGGAGCTGTTTTTT
NA	TRBJ2-6	TRBV7-9	NA	CASSLAGASGANVLTF	TGTGCCAGCAGCTTAGCGGGGGCGTCTGGGGCCAACGTCCTGACTTTC
NA	TRBJ1-2	TRBV16	NA	CASSQFEGYTF	TGTGCCAGCAGCCAATTCGAGGGCTACACCTTC
TRBD1	TRBJ1-1	TRBV5-1	NA	CASSSRGNTEAFF	TGCGCCAGCAGCTCCAGGGGGAATACTGAAGCTTTCTTT
NA	TRBJ2-1	TRBV5-1	NA	CASSLESYSYNEQFF	TGCGCCAGCAGCTTGGAAAGTTACTCCTACAATGAGCAGTTCTTC
NA	TRBJ1-3	TRBV18	NA	CASSLTAASTGNTIYF	TGTGCCAGCTCACTGACAGCGGCTTCCACTGGAAACACCATATATTTT
NA	TRBJ1-1	TRBV6-5	NA	CASSYSSAENTEAFF	TGTGCCAGCAGTTACTCCTCGGCCGAGAACACTGAAGCTTTCTTT
TRBD1	TRBJ1-1	TRBV27	NA	CASSLNRGNTEAFF	TGTGCCAGCAGTTTAAACAGGGGCAACACTGAAGCTTTCTTT
TRBD1	TRBJ1-2	TRBV27	NA	CASSRQGEGYGYTF	TGTGCCAGCAGCAGACAGGGAGAAGGCTATGGCTACACCTTC
NA	TRBJ2-3	TRBV10-3	NA	CAIKRGGTDTQYF	TGTGCCATCAAAAGGGGAGGAACAGATACGCAGTATTTT
NA	TRBJ2-3	TRBV4-1	NA	CASSPLGGDTQYF	TGCGCCAGCAGCCCTCTGGGGGGAGATACGCAGTATTTT